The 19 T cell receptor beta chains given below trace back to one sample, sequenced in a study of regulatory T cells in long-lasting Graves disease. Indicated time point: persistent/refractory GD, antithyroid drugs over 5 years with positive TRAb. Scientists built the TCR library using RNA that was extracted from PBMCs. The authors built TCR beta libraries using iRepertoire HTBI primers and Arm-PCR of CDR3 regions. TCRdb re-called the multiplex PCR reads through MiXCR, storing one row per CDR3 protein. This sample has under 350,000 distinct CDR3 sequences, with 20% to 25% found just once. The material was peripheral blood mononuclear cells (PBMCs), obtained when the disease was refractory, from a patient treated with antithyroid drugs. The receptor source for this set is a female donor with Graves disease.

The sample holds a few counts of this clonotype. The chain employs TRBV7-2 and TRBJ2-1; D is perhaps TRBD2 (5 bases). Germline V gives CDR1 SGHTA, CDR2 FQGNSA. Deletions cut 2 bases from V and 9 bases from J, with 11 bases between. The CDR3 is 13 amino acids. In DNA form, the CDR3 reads TGTGCCAGCAGCTTAAGCACGGCGGGTGAGCAGTTCTTC. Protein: CASSLSTAGEQFF.

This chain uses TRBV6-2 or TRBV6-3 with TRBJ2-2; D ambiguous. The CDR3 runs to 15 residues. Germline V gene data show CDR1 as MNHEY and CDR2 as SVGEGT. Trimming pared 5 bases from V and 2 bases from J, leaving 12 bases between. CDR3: CASSIRIANTGELFF. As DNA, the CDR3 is TGTGCCAGCAGTATCCGCATAGCAAACACCGGGGAGCTGTTTTTT.

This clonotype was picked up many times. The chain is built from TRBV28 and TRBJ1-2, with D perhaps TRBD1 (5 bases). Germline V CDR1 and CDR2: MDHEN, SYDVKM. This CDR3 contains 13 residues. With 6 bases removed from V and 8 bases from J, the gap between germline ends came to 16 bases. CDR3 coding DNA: TGTGCCAGCAGCCGTTTAGTAGGGACCGGCTACACCTTC. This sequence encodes CASSRLVGTGYTF.

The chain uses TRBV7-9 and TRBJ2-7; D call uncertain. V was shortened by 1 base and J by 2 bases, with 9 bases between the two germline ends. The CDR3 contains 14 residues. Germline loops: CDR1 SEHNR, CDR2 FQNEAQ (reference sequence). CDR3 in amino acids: CASSLGQRPYEQYF. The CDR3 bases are TGTGCCAGCAGCTTAGGGCAGAGACCCTACGAGCAGTACTTC.

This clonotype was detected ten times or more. The CDR3 protein is CASSNPASYEQYF. CDR3 sequence (DNA): TGTGCCAGCAGCAACCCTGCTTCCTACGAGCAGTACTTC. The chain carries TRBV11-1 and TRBJ2-7; D is undetermined. The V end was cut by 5 bases, the J end by 1 base, with 9 bases between. Germline values: CDR1 SGHAT, CDR2 FQDESV (reference sequence). This CDR3 is 13 amino acids long.

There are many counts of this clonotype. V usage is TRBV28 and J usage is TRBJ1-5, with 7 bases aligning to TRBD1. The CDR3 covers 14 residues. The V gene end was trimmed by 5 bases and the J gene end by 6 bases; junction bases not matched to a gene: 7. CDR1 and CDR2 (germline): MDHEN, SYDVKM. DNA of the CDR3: TGTGCCAGCAGTGCGGACAGGTTTAGTCAGCCCCAGCATTTT. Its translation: CASSADRFSQPQHF.

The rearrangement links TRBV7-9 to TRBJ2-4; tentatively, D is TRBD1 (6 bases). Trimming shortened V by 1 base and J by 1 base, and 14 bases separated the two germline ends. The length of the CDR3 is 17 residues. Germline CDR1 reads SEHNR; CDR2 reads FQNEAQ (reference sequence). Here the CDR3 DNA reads TGTGCCAGCAGCTTAGTGAGGGACAAGGTGGCCAAAAACATTCAGTACTTC. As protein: CASSLVRDKVAKNIQYF.

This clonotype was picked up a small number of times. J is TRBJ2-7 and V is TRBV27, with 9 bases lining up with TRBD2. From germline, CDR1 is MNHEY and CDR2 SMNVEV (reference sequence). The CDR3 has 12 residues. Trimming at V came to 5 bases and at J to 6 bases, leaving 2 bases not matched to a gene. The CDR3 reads CASSGSGGEQYF. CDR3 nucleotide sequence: TGTGCCAGCAGTGGTAGCGGGGGCGAGCAGTACTTC.

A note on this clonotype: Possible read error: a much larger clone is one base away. The CDR3 sequence: CASSVTSGDQGTQYF. CDR3 sequence (DNA): TGTGCCAGCAGCGTTACTAGCGGGGACCAAGGGACCCAGTACTTC. The chain joins TRBV7-2 to TRBJ2-5; 10 positions match TRBD2. CDR3 size: 15 residues. The germline CDR1 and CDR2 sequences are SGHTA and FQGNSA.

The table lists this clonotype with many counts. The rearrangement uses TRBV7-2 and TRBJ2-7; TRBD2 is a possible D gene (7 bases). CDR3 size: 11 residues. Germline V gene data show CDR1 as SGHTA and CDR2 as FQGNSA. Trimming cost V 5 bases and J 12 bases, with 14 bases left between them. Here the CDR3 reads CASSPPRGAYF. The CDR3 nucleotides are TGTGCCAGCAGCCCGCCCCGGGGGGCGTACTTC.

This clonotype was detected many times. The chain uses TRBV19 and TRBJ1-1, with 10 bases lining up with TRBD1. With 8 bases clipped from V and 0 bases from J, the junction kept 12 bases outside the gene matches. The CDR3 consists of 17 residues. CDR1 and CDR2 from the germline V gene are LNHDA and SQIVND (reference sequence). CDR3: CASANDRDRGMNTEAFF. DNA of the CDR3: TGTGCCAGTGCCAACGACCGGGACAGGGGAATGAACACTGAAGCTTTCTTT.

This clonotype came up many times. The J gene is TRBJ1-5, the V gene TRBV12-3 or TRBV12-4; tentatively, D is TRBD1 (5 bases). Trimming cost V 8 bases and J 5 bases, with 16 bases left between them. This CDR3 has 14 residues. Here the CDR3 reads CASGLDSLDQPQHF. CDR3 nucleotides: TGTGCCAGCGGCCTAGACAGTTTAGATCAGCCCCAGCATTTT.

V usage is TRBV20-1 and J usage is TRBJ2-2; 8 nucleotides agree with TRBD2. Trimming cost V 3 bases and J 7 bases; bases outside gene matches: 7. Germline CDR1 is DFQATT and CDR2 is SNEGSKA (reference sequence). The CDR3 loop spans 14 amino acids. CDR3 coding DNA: TGCAGTGCTAGTCGGGCGGGGGGCATCGGGGAGCTGTTTTTT. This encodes CSASRAGGIGELFF.

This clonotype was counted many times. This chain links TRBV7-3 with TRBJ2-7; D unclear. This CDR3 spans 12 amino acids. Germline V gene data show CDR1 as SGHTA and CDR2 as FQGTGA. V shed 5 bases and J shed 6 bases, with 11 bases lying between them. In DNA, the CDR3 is TGTGCCAGCAGCCCCCACCTGACCGAGCAGTACTTC. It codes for CASSPHLTEQYF.

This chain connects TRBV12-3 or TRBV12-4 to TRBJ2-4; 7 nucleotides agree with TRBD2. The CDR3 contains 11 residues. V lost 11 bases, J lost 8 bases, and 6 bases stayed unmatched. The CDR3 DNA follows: TGTGCCTCCTGGGGGGGAGACATTCAGTACTTC. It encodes CASWGGDIQYF.

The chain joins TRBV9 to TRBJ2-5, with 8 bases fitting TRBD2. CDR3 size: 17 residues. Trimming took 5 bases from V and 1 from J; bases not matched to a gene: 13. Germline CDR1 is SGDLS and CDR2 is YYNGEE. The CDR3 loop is CASSKEVGLVVQETQYF. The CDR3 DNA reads TGTGCCAGCAGTAAGGAAGTGGGACTAGTTGTCCAAGAGACCCAGTACTTC.

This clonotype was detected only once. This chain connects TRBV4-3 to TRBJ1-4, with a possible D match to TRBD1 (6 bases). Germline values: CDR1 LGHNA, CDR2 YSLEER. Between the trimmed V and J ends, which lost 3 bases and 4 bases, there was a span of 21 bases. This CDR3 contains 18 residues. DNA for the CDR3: TGCGCCAGCAGCCAGCGGCCCGACAGGACCTCGGGTAATGAAAAACTGTTTTTT. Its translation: CASSQRPDRTSGNEKLFF.

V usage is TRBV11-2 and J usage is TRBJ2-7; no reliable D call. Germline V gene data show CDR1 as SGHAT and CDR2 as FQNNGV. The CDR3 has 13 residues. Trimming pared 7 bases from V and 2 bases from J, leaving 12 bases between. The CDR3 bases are TGTGCCAGCAATACTGGGATCCCCTACGAGCAGTACTTC. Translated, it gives CASNTGIPYEQYF.

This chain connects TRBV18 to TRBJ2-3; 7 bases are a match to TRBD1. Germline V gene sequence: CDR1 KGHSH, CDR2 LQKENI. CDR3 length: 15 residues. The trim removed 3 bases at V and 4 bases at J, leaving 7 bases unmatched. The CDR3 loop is CASSPETGEADTQYF. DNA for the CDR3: TGTGCCAGCTCACCTGAAACAGGGGAAGCAGATACGCAGTATTTT.